Reported below is one T cell receptor beta chain. Its antigen is not known. V was clipped by 5 bases and J by 4 bases, with 15 bases between them. Germline V CDR1 and CDR2: SGHRS, YFSETQ. The CDR3 totals 14 residues. This sample is part of a study of cytomegalovirus exposure and HLA in healthy donors. Study-wide findings and caveats: Cytomegalovirus status was reportedly diagnosed by the classifier with high specificity and sensitivity. Later, an analysis showed that TCR beta chains associated with HLA were more clonally expanded than others that were equally common. Reportedly, a later analysis found an Asian-associated ancestry cluster had fewer N-insertions than the approximately 670-donor mean.

Donors likely had unrecorded immune exposures despite being nominally healthy when sampled. The PCR made use of 60 Vbeta and 13 Jbeta primers. The data were produced by immunoSEQ multiplex PCR, yet TCRdb's version contains in-frame clones alone and is incomplete. The specimen's table records approximately 210,000 clones. This chain links TRBV5-1 with TRBJ2-5; D might be TRBD1 (6 bases). This TCR came from a woman in her thirties in good health and CMV-seropositive. Sequencing input: PBMCs. In nucleotides, the CDR3 is TGCGCCAGCAGTCCCACAGGGAAATTAGAGACCCAGTACTTC. This sequence encodes CASSPTGKLETQYF. The variable domain in full, with the rest retrieved from reference TRBV5-1 and TRBJ2-5, is KAGVTQTPRYLIKTRGQQVTLSCSPISGHRSVSWYQQTPGQGLQFLFEYFSETQRNKGNFPGRFSGRQFSNSRSEMNVSTLELGDSALYLCASSPTGKLETQYFGPGTRLLVL.